This T cell receptor (beta chain) was sequenced for a study of shared clonotypes between healthy human individuals. Concerning this clone itself: The antigen is not known.

The germline V gene has CDR1 SGHDN and CDR2 FVKESK. V was clipped by 6 bases and J by 0 bases; unmatched bases: 8. The CDR3 covers 15 residues. Sequenced by immunoSEQ multiplex PCR; TCRdb stores in-frame clones only, minus some. The data show a few million clones, approximately 95% seen once. Regarding the study as a whole: When naive CD4 clonotypes were compared across several donors, about 4.9% were shared.

The source of this sequence is a man aged 18 to 30 in good health. Some clones in this sample may be carry-over from other donors' samples. Material: naive CD4+ T cells from PBMCs. Sample subset: CD45RA+ positively selected. The chain combines TRBV14 with TRBJ2-7; 7 bases map to TRBD1. CDR3: CASRLSGQPSYEQYF. CDR3 sequence (DNA): TGTGCCAGCAGACTATCGGGACAGCCCTCCTACGAGCAGTACTTC.